These T cell receptor beta chains were read from a single sample in a study of blood T cell repertoires in COVID-19. The method was immunoSEQ multiplex PCR; TCRdb's version includes in-frame clones alone and lacks a portion of them. The top ten clones hold about 8% of a sample with 120,000 or so clones, approximately 90% of them seen once. Sequenced material: peripheral blood. Receptor source: a man aged 50 or older with acute or convalescent COVID-19. Both conserved end residues are part of each CDR3. A D gene is named only where the DNA matches it firmly. Clone sizes are given selectively: once, few, many, or a class where the clone is expanded.

j_gene: TRBJ2-4; v_gene: TRBV7-2; len: 15; d_gene: NA; abundance: NA; CDR3aa: CASSLESQGSNIQYF; CDR3nt: TGTGCCAGCAGCTTAGAGTCTCAGGGATCGAACATTCAGTACTTC
j_gene: TRBJ2-1; v_gene: TRBV11-3; len: 16; d_gene: NA; abundance: NA; CDR3aa: CASSLLQISSYNEQFF; CDR3nt: TGTGCCAGCAGCTTACTCCAGATCAGCTCCTACAATGAGCAGTTCTTC
j_gene: TRBJ1-5; v_gene: TRBV11-2; len: 15; d_gene: TRBD1; abundance: NA; CDR3aa: CASSVGQGARQPQHF; CDR3nt: TGTGCCAGCAGCGTGGGACAGGGGGCGCGTCAGCCCCAGCATTTT
j_gene: TRBJ2-7; v_gene: TRBV3-1/TRBV3-2; len: 14; d_gene: TRBD1; abundance: NA; CDR3aa: CASSQGQGRDEQYF; CDR3nt: TGTGCCAGCAGCCAAGGACAGGGAAGGGACGAGCAGTACTTC
j_gene: TRBJ2-7; v_gene: TRBV15; len: 13; d_gene: NA; abundance: NA; CDR3aa: CATSGLPTFRQYF; CDR3nt: TGTGCCACCAGCGGGCTACCCACTTTCAGGCAGTACTTC
j_gene: TRBJ2-1; v_gene: TRBV12-5; len: 15; d_gene: TRBD2; abundance: NA; CDR3aa: CASGSGEREKDEQFF; CDR3nt: TGTGCTAGTGGTTCCGGGGAGCGGGAGAAAGACGAGCAGTTCTTC
j_gene: TRBJ1-5; v_gene: TRBV19; len: 15; d_gene: NA; abundance: once; CDR3aa: CASSIQAAPNQPQHF; CDR3nt: TGTGCCAGTAGTATCCAGGCTGCCCCTAATCAGCCCCAGCATTTT
j_gene: TRBJ1-3; v_gene: TRBV19; len: 14; d_gene: NA; abundance: NA; CDR3aa: CASTERISGNTIYF; CDR3nt: TGTGCCAGTACCGAGCGGATTTCTGGAAACACCATATATTTT
j_gene: TRBJ1-3; v_gene: TRBV5-5; len: 18; d_gene: NA; abundance: few; CDR3aa: CASSLAVGSEVSGNTIYF; CDR3nt: TGTGCCAGCAGCTTGGCTGTAGGAAGCGAGGTCTCTGGAAACACCATATATTTT
j_gene: TRBJ2-7; v_gene: TRBV5-5; len: 18; d_gene: NA; abundance: NA; CDR3aa: CASTPGTGLLAGSYEQYF; CDR3nt: TGTGCCAGCACACCCGGGACAGGGTTACTAGCGGGGTCCTACGAGCAGTACTTC
j_gene: TRBJ2-6; v_gene: TRBV30; len: 15; d_gene: NA; abundance: once; CDR3aa: CAWSVGGYGANVLTF; CDR3nt: TGTGCCTGGAGTGTAGGGGGATATGGGGCCAACGTCCTGACTTTC
j_gene: TRBJ1-1; v_gene: TRBV28; len: 14; d_gene: NA; abundance: NA; CDR3aa: CATKKTVLNTEAFF; CDR3nt: TGTGCCACCAAGAAGACAGTCTTGAACACTGAAGCTTTCTTT
j_gene: TRBJ1-5; v_gene: TRBV24-1; len: 16; d_gene: TRBD1; abundance: NA; CDR3aa: CATSDEDRESNQPQHF; CDR3nt: TGTGCCACCAGTGATGAGGACAGGGAAAGCAATCAGCCCCAGCATTTT
j_gene: TRBJ1-1; v_gene: TRBV9; len: 15; d_gene: NA; abundance: NA; CDR3aa: CASSPPQGRNTEAFF; CDR3nt: TGTGCCAGCAGCCCCCCCCAGGGGAGGAACACTGAAGCTTTCTTT
j_gene: TRBJ2-7; v_gene: TRBV24-1; len: 13; d_gene: TRBD1; abundance: few; CDR3aa: CATFQDRVYEQYF; CDR3nt: TGTGCCACTTTTCAGGACAGGGTCTACGAGCAGTACTTC
j_gene: TRBJ2-1; v_gene: TRBV5-1; len: 11; d_gene: NA; abundance: NA; CDR3aa: CASPRGNEQFF; CDR3nt: TGCGCCAGTCCGAGGGGGAATGAGCAGTTCTTC
j_gene: TRBJ1-5; v_gene: TRBV7-2; len: 16; d_gene: TRBD1; abundance: NA; CDR3aa: CASSLWGQSFNQPQHF; CDR3nt: TGTGCCAGCAGCTTATGGGGACAGTCTTTCAATCAGCCCCAGCATTTT
j_gene: TRBJ2-7; v_gene: TRBV19; len: 15; d_gene: NA; abundance: NA; CDR3aa: CASSIVPGNSYEQYF; CDR3nt: TGTGCCAGTAGTATAGTCCCGGGAAACTCCTACGAGCAGTACTTC
j_gene: TRBJ2-3; v_gene: TRBV5-1; len: 14; d_gene: NA; abundance: few; CDR3aa: CASSLGSSTDTQYF; CDR3nt: TGCGCCAGCAGCTTGGGGAGTAGCACAGATACGCAGTATTTT
j_gene: TRBJ2-5; v_gene: TRBV11-2; len: 15; d_gene: TRBD2; abundance: NA; CDR3aa: CASGLKRETYETQYF; CDR3nt: TGTGCCAGCGGACTTAAGCGGGAGACCTACGAGACCCAGTACTTC
j_gene: TRBJ1-2; v_gene: TRBV25-1; len: 14; d_gene: NA; abundance: NA; CDR3aa: CASSDPRTAYGYTF; CDR3nt: TGTGCCAGCAGTGACCCCAGGACAGCCTATGGCTACACCTTC
j_gene: TRBJ2-7; v_gene: TRBV5-1; len: 14; d_gene: TRBD2; abundance: NA; CDR3aa: CASSFASGRTEQYF; CDR3nt: TGCGCCAGCAGCTTCGCTAGCGGGAGAACTGAGCAGTACTTC
j_gene: TRBJ1-6; v_gene: TRBV7-2; len: 15; d_gene: NA; abundance: NA; CDR3aa: CASSSEGYANSPLHF; CDR3nt: TGTGCCAGCAGCTCGGAGGGATATGCAAATTCACCCCTCCACTTT
j_gene: TRBJ1-1; v_gene: TRBV24-1; len: 15; d_gene: NA; abundance: once; CDR3aa: CATSPSGVRDTEAFF; CDR3nt: TGTGCCACCAGTCCCTCCGGGGTGAGGGACACTGAAGCTTTCTTT
j_gene: TRBJ2-1; v_gene: TRBV6-4; len: 14; d_gene: TRBD2; abundance: once; CDR3aa: CASSLIAGVNEQFF; CDR3nt: TGTGCCAGCAGTCTCATAGCGGGAGTCAATGAGCAGTTCTTC
j_gene: TRBJ2-2; v_gene: TRBV24-1; len: 13; d_gene: NA; abundance: NA; CDR3aa: CATSDLVGGELFF; CDR3nt: TGTGCCACCAGTGATCTAGTGGGCGGGGAGCTGTTTTTT
j_gene: TRBJ1-6; v_gene: TRBV5-8; len: 12; d_gene: NA; abundance: NA; CDR3aa: CASSFRGSPLHF; CDR3nt: TGTGCCAGCAGCTTTAGGGGATCACCCCTCCACTTT
j_gene: TRBJ1-2; v_gene: TRBV9; len: 14; d_gene: NA; abundance: once; CDR3aa: CASSGSGRPMGYTF; CDR3nt: TGTGCCAGCAGCGGATCAGGGCGGCCTATGGGCTACACCTTC
j_gene: TRBJ2-3; v_gene: TRBV7-9; len: 13; d_gene: TRBD2; abundance: NA; CDR3aa: CASSWGTSGAQYF; CDR3nt: TGTGCCAGCAGCTGGGGGACTAGCGGTGCGCAGTATTTT
j_gene: TRBJ2-2; v_gene: TRBV24-1; len: 14; d_gene: TRBD1; abundance: NA; CDR3aa: CATSADRDTGELFF; CDR3nt: TGTGCCACCAGTGCCGACAGGGACACCGGGGAGCTGTTTTTT
j_gene: TRBJ2-3; v_gene: TRBV30; len: 20; d_gene: TRBD1; abundance: NA; CDR3aa: CAWSTGARGFTSGTTDTQYF; CDR3nt: TGTGCCTGGAGTACCGGCGCCAGGGGGTTTACTTCAGGGACCACAGATACGCAGTATTTT
j_gene: TRBJ1-3; v_gene: TRBV5-1; len: 14; d_gene: TRBD1; abundance: few; CDR3aa: CASSLGGSGNTIYF; CDR3nt: TGCGCCAGCAGCTTAGGGGGCTCAGGAAACACCATATATTTT
j_gene: TRBJ2-1; v_gene: TRBV7-8; len: 15; d_gene: TRBD2; abundance: once; CDR3aa: CASRLAGVSYNEQFF; CDR3nt: TGTGCCAGCAGGCTAGCGGGAGTGTCCTACAATGAGCAGTTCTTC
j_gene: TRBJ2-1; v_gene: TRBV11-3; len: 16; d_gene: NA; abundance: NA; CDR3aa: CASSLGEAGSYNEQFF; CDR3nt: TGTGCCAGCAGCTTAGGGGAGGCCGGCTCCTACAATGAGCAGTTCTTC
j_gene: TRBJ2-1; v_gene: TRBV4-3; len: 17; d_gene: TRBD2; abundance: NA; CDR3aa: CASSQDALAGLFNEQFF; CDR3nt: TGCGCCAGCAGCCAAGATGCCCTAGCGGGACTCTTCAATGAGCAGTTCTTC
j_gene: TRBJ1-5; v_gene: TRBV30; len: 14; d_gene: NA; abundance: NA; CDR3aa: CAWSVADSNQPQHF; CDR3nt: TGTGCCTGGAGTGTGGCGGATAGCAATCAGCCCCAGCATTTT
j_gene: TRBJ2-1; v_gene: TRBV9; len: 14; d_gene: NA; abundance: NA; CDR3aa: CASSVVTGNGEQFF; CDR3nt: TGTGCCAGCAGCGTAGTCACAGGGAATGGTGAGCAGTTCTTC
j_gene: TRBJ2-5; v_gene: TRBV7-9; len: 18; d_gene: TRBD2; abundance: once; CDR3aa: CASSLGLTSGTQQETQYF; CDR3nt: TGTGCCAGCAGCTTAGGCCTGACTAGCGGGACTCAACAAGAGACCCAGTACTTC
j_gene: TRBJ2-3; v_gene: TRBV19; len: 18; d_gene: TRBD1; abundance: NA; CDR3aa: CASSTGTGSLRPTDTQYF; CDR3nt: TGTGCCAGTTCGACCGGGACAGGGAGTCTGCGACCCACAGATACGCAGTATTTT
j_gene: TRBJ1-5; v_gene: TRBV6-5; len: 13; d_gene: NA; abundance: NA; CDR3aa: CATAVVGNQPQHF; CDR3nt: TGTGCCACCGCAGTAGTCGGGAATCAGCCCCAGCATTTT
j_gene: TRBJ2-3; v_gene: TRBV27; len: 14; d_gene: NA; abundance: NA; CDR3aa: CASSLGGGPDTQYF; CDR3nt: TGTGCCAGCAGTTTAGGGGGGGGCCCAGATACGCAGTATTTT
j_gene: TRBJ2-1; v_gene: TRBV19; len: 15; d_gene: TRBD1; abundance: NA; CDR3aa: CASSPGGHSYNEQFF; CDR3nt: TGTGCCAGTAGTCCAGGGGGACACTCCTACAATGAGCAGTTCTTC
j_gene: TRBJ1-3; v_gene: TRBV6-5; len: 15; d_gene: NA; abundance: NA; CDR3aa: CASSYSGASGNTIYF; CDR3nt: TGTGCCAGCAGTTACTCGGGAGCCTCTGGAAACACCATATATTTT
j_gene: TRBJ2-1; v_gene: TRBV27; len: 13; d_gene: NA; abundance: NA; CDR3aa: CASSLVEGHEQFF; CDR3nt: TGTGCCAGCAGTTTAGTTGAGGGCCATGAGCAGTTCTTC
j_gene: TRBJ2-3; v_gene: TRBV7-2; len: 17; d_gene: NA; abundance: once; CDR3aa: CASSLNVPQTSTDTQYF; CDR3nt: TGTGCCAGCAGCTTAAATGTCCCCCAAACTAGCACAGATACGCAGTATTTT
j_gene: TRBJ1-1; v_gene: TRBV7-2; len: 14; d_gene: NA; abundance: NA; CDR3aa: CASSRPGVNTEAFF; CDR3nt: TGTGCCAGCAGCCGCCCGGGGGTGAACACTGAAGCTTTCTTT
j_gene: TRBJ2-7; v_gene: TRBV5-4; len: 16; d_gene: NA; abundance: NA; CDR3aa: CASSFREAGGASEQYF; CDR3nt: TGTGCCAGCAGCTTCCGGGAGGCAGGGGGCGCATCCGAGCAGTACTTC
j_gene: TRBJ2-1; v_gene: TRBV10-1; len: 15; d_gene: TRBD1; abundance: NA; CDR3aa: CASSGGQGAYNEQFF; CDR3nt: TGCGCCAGCAGTGGGGGACAGGGGGCTTACAATGAGCAGTTCTTC
j_gene: TRBJ2-1; v_gene: TRBV4-1; len: 16; d_gene: TRBD2; abundance: NA; CDR3aa: CASSQLAGDVHNEQFF; CDR3nt: TGCGCCAGCAGCCAGCTAGCGGGAGATGTCCACAATGAGCAGTTCTTC
j_gene: TRBJ1-2; v_gene: TRBV2; len: 13; d_gene: NA; abundance: NA; CDR3aa: CAGLATDYYGYTF; CDR3nt: TGTGCCGGTCTTGCGACAGACTACTATGGCTACACCTTC
j_gene: TRBJ2-1; v_gene: TRBV7-9; len: 14; d_gene: NA; abundance: NA; CDR3aa: CASSLTGSYNEQFF; CDR3nt: TGTGCCAGCAGCTTAACGGGATCCTACAATGAGCAGTTCTTC
j_gene: TRBJ1-4; v_gene: TRBV6-1; len: 12; d_gene: NA; abundance: NA; CDR3aa: CASSEGPEKLFF; CDR3nt: TGTGCCAGCAGTGAAGGGCCCGAAAAACTGTTTTTT
j_gene: TRBJ1-2; v_gene: TRBV29-1; len: 12; d_gene: TRBD1; abundance: once; CDR3aa: CSANGQGNGYTF; CDR3nt: TGCAGCGCGAATGGACAGGGTAATGGCTACACCTTC
j_gene: TRBJ2-7; v_gene: TRBV24-1; len: 16; d_gene: TRBD1; abundance: few; CDR3aa: CATSEATGQGYYEQYF; CDR3nt: TGTGCCACCAGTGAGGCCACGGGACAGGGCTACTACGAGCAGTACTTC
j_gene: TRBJ1-2; v_gene: TRBV12-3/TRBV12-4; len: 13; d_gene: NA; abundance: few; CDR3aa: CASSGDGNYGYTF; CDR3nt: TGTGCCAGCAGTGGAGACGGGAACTATGGCTACACCTTC
j_gene: TRBJ2-3; v_gene: TRBV1; len: 16; d_gene: NA; abundance: NA; CDR3aa: CTSSQQQRAGADTQYF; CDR3nt: TGCACCAGCAGCCAACAACAGCGGGCCGGCGCAGATACGCAGTATTTT
j_gene: TRBJ1-2; v_gene: TRBV6-5; len: 15; d_gene: TRBD1; abundance: few; CDR3aa: CASSSRTGDNYGYTF; CDR3nt: TGTGCCAGCAGTTCGCGGACAGGGGATAACTATGGCTACACCTTC
j_gene: TRBJ1-3; v_gene: TRBV19; len: 14; d_gene: TRBD1; abundance: few; CDR3aa: CASIPRGSGNTIYF; CDR3nt: TGTGCCAGCATTCCCAGGGGGTCTGGAAACACCATATATTTT